This TCR beta chain appears in the sequencing data of a study of blood T cell repertoires in COVID-19. This table comes from immunoSEQ multiplex PCR, and its TCRdb copy is limited to in-frame clones, with some not included. This repertoire shows 300,000 to 400,000 clones, 88% found once; its top ten account for 1.5% to 2%. This clone was seen just once. Seattle patient enrollment occurred during active infection, with longitudinal follow-up thereafter. Germline values: CDR1 SEHNR, CDR2 FQNEAQ (reference sequence). The CDR3 loop spans 15 amino acids. V lost 3 bases and J lost 9, with 20 bases in between.

The source material was peripheral blood. The V call is TRBV7-9, the J call TRBJ1-1; the D gene is possibly TRBD1 (5 bases). This clonotype originated in a woman aged 30 to 39 with COVID-19, enrolled during active disease. CDR3 coding DNA: TGTGCCAGCAGCTTGCTAGGGGCCGAGAGGATTCAAGCTTTCTTT. The encoded protein is CASSLLGAERIQAFF.